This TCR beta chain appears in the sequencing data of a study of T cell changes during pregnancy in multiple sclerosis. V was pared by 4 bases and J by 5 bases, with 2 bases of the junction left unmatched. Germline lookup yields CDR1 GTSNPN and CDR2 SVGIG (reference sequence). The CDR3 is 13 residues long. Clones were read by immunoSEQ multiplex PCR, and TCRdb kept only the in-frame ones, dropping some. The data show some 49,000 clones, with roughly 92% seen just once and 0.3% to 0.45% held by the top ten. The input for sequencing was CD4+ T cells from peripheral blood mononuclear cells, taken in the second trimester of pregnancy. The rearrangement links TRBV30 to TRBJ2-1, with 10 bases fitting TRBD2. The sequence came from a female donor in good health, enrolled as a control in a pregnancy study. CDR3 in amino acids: CAWTSGGHNEQFF. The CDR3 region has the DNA TGTGCCTGGACTAGCGGGGGCCACAATGAGCAGTTCTTC.